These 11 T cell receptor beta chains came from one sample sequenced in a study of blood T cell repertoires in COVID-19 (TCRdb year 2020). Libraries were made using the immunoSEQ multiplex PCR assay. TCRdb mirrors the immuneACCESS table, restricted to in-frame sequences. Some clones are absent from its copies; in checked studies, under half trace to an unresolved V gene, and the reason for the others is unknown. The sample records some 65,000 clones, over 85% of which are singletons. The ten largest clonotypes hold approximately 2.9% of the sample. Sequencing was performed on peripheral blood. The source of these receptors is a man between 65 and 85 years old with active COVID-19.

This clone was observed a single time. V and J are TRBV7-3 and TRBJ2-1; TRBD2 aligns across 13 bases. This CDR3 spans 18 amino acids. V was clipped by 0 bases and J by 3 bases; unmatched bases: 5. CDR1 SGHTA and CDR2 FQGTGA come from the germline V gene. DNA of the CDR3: TGTGCCAGCAGCTTAACCAGAGGACTAGCGGGGGTCTACAATGAGCAGTTCTTC. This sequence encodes CASSLTRGLAGVYNEQFF.

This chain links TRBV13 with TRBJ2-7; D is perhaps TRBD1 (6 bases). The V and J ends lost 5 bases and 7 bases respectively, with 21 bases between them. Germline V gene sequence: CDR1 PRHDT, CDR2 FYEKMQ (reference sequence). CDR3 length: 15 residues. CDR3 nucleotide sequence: TGTGCCAGCAGCCGCCTGGCGGCAGGGGCTATGGAGCAGTACTTC. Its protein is CASSRLAAGAMEQYF.

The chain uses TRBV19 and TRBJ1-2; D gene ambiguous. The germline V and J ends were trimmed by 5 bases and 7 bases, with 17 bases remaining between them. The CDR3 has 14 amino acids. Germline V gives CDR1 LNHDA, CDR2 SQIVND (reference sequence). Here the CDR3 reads CASSGEVRSTGYTF. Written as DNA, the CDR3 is TGTGCCAGTAGTGGGGAGGTAAGGTCGACTGGCTACACCTTC.

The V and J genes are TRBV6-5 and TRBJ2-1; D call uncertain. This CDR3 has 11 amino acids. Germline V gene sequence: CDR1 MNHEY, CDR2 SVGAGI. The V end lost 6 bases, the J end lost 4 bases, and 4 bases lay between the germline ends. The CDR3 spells CASREYNEQFF. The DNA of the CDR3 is TGTGCCAGCAGAGAGTACAATGAGCAGTTCTTC.

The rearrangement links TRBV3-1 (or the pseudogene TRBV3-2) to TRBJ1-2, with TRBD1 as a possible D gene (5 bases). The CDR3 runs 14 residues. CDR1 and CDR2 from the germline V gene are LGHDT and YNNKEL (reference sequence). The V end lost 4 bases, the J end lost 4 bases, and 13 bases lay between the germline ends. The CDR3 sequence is CASSPDNLGYGYTF. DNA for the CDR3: TGTGCCAGCAGCCCGGACAATCTGGGCTATGGCTACACCTTC.

CDR3 nucleotides: TGTGCCAGCCGCATGGGGGCAGGGGGGCACGAGCAGTACTTC. Its protein product is CASRMGAGGHEQYF. The chain has TRBV13 and TRBJ2-7; TRBD1 might be the D (7 bases). CDR3 length: 14 residues. V lost 8 bases and J lost 5, with 19 bases in between. Germline V gene lookup returns CDR1 PRHDT and CDR2 FYEKMQ (reference sequence).

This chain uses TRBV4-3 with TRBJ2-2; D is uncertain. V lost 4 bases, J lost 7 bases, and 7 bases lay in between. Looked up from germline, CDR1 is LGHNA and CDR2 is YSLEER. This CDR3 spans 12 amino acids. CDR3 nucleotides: TGCGCCAGCAGCCGAGTTGTCGGGGAGCTGTTTTTT. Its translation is CASSRVVGELFF.

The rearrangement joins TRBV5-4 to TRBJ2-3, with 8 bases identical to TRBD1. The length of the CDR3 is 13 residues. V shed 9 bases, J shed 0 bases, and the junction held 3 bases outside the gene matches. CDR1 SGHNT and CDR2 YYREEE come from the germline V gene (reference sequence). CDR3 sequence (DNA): TGTGCCACCCGGGACAGGAGCACAGATACGCAGTATTTT. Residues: CATRDRSTDTQYF.

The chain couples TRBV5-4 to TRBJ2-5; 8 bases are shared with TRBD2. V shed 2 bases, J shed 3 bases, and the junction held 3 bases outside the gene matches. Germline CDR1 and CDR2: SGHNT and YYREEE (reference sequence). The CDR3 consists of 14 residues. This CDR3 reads CASSLRAGEETQYF. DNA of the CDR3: TGTGCCAGCAGCTTACGAGCGGGGGAAGAGACCCAGTACTTC.

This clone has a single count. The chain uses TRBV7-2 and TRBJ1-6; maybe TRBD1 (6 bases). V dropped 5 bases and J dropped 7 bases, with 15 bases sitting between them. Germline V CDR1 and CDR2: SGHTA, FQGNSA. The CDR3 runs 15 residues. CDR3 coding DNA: TGTGCCAGCAGCAGCCGTCCAGGGGAAAATTCACCCCTCCACTTT. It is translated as CASSSRPGENSPLHF.

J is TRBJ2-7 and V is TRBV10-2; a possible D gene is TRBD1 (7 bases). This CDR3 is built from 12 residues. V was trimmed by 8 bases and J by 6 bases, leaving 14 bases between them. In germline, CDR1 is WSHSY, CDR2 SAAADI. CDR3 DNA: TGCGCCAGCGCCAGGGGGGACGGCGAGCAGTACGTC. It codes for CASARGDGEQYV.